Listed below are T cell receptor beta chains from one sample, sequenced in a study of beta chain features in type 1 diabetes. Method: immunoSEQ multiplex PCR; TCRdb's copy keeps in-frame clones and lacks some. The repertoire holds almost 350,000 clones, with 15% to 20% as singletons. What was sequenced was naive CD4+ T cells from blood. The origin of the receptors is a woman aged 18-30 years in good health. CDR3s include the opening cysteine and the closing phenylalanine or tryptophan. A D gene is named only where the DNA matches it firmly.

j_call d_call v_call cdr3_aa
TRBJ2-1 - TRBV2 CASSDVTGLDEQFF
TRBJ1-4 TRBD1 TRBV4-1 CASRPTGYEKLFF
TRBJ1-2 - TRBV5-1 CASSFVLGGNGYTF
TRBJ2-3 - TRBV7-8 CASSPGRADTQYF
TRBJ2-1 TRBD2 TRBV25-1 CASSLGLAGTYNEQFF
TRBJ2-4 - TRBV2 CASSDRDNKNIQYF
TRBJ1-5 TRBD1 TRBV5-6 CASSLTGPNQPQHF
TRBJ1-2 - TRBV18 CASSPRLDSPYGYTF
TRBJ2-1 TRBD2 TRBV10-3 CAIGAGTSNVHEQFF
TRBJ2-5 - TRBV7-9 CASSTTRSPETQYF
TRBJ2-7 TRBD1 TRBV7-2 CASIPLGAGGDEQYF
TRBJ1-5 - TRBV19 CASSIARNQPQHF
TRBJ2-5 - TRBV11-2 CASSLAGYRVAQSQETQYF
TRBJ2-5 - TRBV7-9 CASSLVEGAGETQYF
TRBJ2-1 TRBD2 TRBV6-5 CASRPGLAPDEQFF
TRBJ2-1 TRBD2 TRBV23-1 CASSLGLAGYNEQFF
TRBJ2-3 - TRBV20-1 CSARPADTQYF
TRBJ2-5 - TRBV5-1 CASSFGETQYF
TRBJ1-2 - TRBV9 CASSSQGRGGYGYTF
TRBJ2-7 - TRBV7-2 CASSSQVKSVEQYF
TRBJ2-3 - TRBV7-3 CASSLSGQRSDTQYF
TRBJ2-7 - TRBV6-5 CASSWASKQYF
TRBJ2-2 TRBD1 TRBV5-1 CASSLNRQGHTGELFF
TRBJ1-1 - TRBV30 CAWTREGNTEAFF
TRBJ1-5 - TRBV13 CASSLQNQPQHF
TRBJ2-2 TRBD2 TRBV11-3 CASSHAGTTVSGELFF
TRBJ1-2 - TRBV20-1 CSAKDIYGYTF
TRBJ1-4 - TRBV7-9 CASSSPGNEKLFF